This TCR beta chain derives from a study of spatial heterogeneity in lung cancer. Study details: Counts of TCR transcripts in tumor regions tracked strongly with a T cell module score that came from matched bulk RNA-seq.

The junction had 4 bases not matched to a gene; V was cut back by 2 bases and J by 6 bases. Germline V gene lookup returns CDR1 LNHNV and CDR2 YYDKDF (reference sequence). This CDR3 region has 13 residues. Sample time point: sample taken at primary tumor resection. In its sample, this clonotype was seen many times. The antigen remains unidentified. The study's findings and limits: How many expanded intratumoral alpha and beta TCRs were present tracked the tumor mutation count, which was a count of nonsynonymous mutations.

TCRdb ran MiXCR on the 5' RACE reads and lists one entry per CDR3 protein. The sample lists 17,000 or so distinct CDR3 sequences; 5.5% to 8.5% were seen once. The starting material was lung tumor tissue, obtained at surgery. The clonotype was recovered from a female donor with early-stage non-small cell lung cancer. The chain is built from TRBV15 and TRBJ2-7, with TRBD1 matching 7 bases. The CDR3 region has the DNA TGTGCCACCAGCAGATCGGGACAGTTCGAGCAGTACTTC. Translating gives CATSRSGQFEQYF.